This is a list of T cell receptor beta chains from one sample in a study of radiotherapy plus CTLA-4 blockade in lung cancer. Profiled with immunoSEQ multiplex PCR; TCRdb holds only in-frame clones, not every one. In the table there are 20,000 to 25,000 clones, 73% of which are singletons. This specimen was peripheral blood, taken from a patient treated with radiotherapy plus ipilimumab. The receptors were sampled from a human donor with non-small cell lung cancer who had stable disease on radiotherapy plus ipilimumab. The CDR3 runs from the conserved cysteine through the conserved F or W. Fields, in order: J gene, clone size, D gene, V gene, CDR3 protein, CDR3 DNA. A D gene is named only where the DNA matches it firmly. Clone size is not always given. Where it is, it says once, few, many or a class for expanded clones.

>TRBJ1-4|.|.|TRBV15
CATSYKDLGNEKLFF
TGTGCCACCAGTTACAAGGACTTGGGTAATGAAAAACTGTTTTTT
>TRBJ1-5|.|.|TRBV27
CASSLSSVVAFGNQPQHF
TGTGCCAGCAGTTTATCCTCGGTGGTGGCTTTCGGAAATCAGCCCCAGCATTTT
>TRBJ2-2|.|TRBD1|TRBV9
CASSSQNGPRGGELFF
TGTGCCAGCAGCTCACAGAATGGCCCCAGGGGGGGGGAGCTGTTTTTT
>TRBJ2-3|.|.|TRBV7-2
CASSPTFSLSGVTDTQYF
TGTGCCAGCAGCCCCACCTTTTCATTAAGTGGGGTTACAGATACGCAGTATTTT
>TRBJ2-5|.|.|TRBV15
CATSEAETQYF
TGTGCCACCAGCGAAGCAGAGACCCAGTACTTC
>TRBJ2-5|once|TRBD2|TRBV7-2
CASSLGTSGETQYF
TGTGCCAGCAGCTTAGGGACTAGCGGGGAGACCCAGTACTTC
>TRBJ1-2|.|.|TRBV11-2
CASSLESFYGYTF
TGTGCCAGCAGCTTAGAAAGTTTTTATGGCTACACCTTC
>TRBJ2-7|.|.|TRBV30
CAWSVLGGEQYF
TGTGCCTGGAGTGTACTAGGAGGTGAGCAGTACTTC
>TRBJ1-5|few|.|TRBV7-2
CASSSGQGGNQPQHF
TGTGCCAGCAGCTCAGGGCAGGGAGGCAATCAGCCCCAGCATTTT
>TRBJ2-7|.|.|TRBV6-4
CARTSGGRPYEQYF
TGTGCCAGAACTAGTGGGGGGCGGCCCTACGAGCAGTACTTC
>TRBJ2-4|.|TRBD2|TRBV28
CASSLDLGGSTKNIQYF
TGTGCCAGCAGTTTAGATCTTGGCGGGAGTACCAAAAACATTCAGTACTTC
>TRBJ2-2|.|TRBD2|TRBV19
CASRARTSGTGELFF
TGTGCCAGTAGGGCCCGGACTAGCGGTACCGGGGAGCTGTTTTTT
>TRBJ2-3|.|.|TRBV2
CASTRERGGTDTQYF
TGTGCCAGCACAAGGGAGAGGGGAGGAACAGATACGCAGTATTTT
>TRBJ2-5|.|TRBD2|TRBV7-9
CASSFAGGEETQYF
TGTGCCAGCAGCTTCGCGGGGGGGGAAGAGACCCAGTACTTC
>TRBJ1-4|.|.|TRBV5-1
CASSENGEADEKLFF
TGCGCCAGCAGCGAGAACGGGGAGGCGGATGAAAAACTGTTTTTT